This T cell receptor (beta chain) was identified during a study of early T cells in non-severe SARS-CoV-2 infection. Each CDR3 protein is one row after TCRdb ran MiXCR on the 5' RACE reads. In the table there are fewer than 30,000 distinct CDR3 sequences, less than 10% of which are singletons. The sequencing input was whole blood. This clonotype was sampled from an adult who was a healthcare worker with PCR-confirmed SARS-CoV-2 infection or an uninfected control (not recorded which).

As DNA, the CDR3 is TGTGCCAGCAGCGGGCCAGTTGGAATGAACACTGAAGCTTTCTTT. Protein product: CASSGPVGMNTEAFF. J is TRBJ1-1 and V is TRBV13; D unclear. Germline values: CDR1 PRHDT, CDR2 FYEKMQ (reference sequence). The CDR3 covers 15 residues. V dropped 5 bases and J dropped 0 bases, with 13 bases sitting between them.